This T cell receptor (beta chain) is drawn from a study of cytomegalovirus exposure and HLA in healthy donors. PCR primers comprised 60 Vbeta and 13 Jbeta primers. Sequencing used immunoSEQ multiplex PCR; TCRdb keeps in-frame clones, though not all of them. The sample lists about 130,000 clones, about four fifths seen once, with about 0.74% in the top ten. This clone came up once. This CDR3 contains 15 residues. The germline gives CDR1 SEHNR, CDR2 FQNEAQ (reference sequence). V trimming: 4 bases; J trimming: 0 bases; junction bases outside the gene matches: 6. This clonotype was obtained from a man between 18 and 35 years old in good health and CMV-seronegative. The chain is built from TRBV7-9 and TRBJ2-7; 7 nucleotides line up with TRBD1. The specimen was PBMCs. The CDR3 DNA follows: TGTGCCAGCAGCTGGGGACAGACAAGCTCCTACGAGCAGTACTTC. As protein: CASSWGQTSSYEQYF.